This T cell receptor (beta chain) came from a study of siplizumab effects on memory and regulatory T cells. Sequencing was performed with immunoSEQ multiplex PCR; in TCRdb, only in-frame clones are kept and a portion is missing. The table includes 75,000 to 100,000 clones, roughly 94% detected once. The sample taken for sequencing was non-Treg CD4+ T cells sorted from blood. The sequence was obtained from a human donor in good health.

The CDR3 DNA reads TGTGCCAGCAGCCCAACCTTGACAGGGCGGATTGACTATGGCTACACCTTC. Translated: CASSPTLTGRIDYGYTF. The chain employs TRBV7-9 and TRBJ1-2; 7 bases agree with TRBD1. The germline V gene encodes CDR1 SEHNR and CDR2 FQNEAQ (reference sequence). This CDR3 contains 17 residues. The junction had 15 bases not matched to a gene; V was cut back by 5 bases and J by 3 bases.